The 29 T cell receptor beta chains presented below share a single source sample, sequenced in a study of a mutant IDH1 vaccine in newly diagnosed glioma. Sample time point: week 35, safety follow-up. Every vaccine dose comprised 300 ug of mutant IDH1 20-mer peptide plus topical imiquimod. Their target antigens are unknown. Measured with immunoSEQ multiplex PCR; TCRdb has only the in-frame clones, and not every one. Of about 74,000 clones in the sample, 70% to 90% are singletons; the top ten hold more than 1.5%. The material was PBMCs, obtained from a glioma patient whose treatment included an IDH1 peptide vaccine. The receptors come from a young man with glioma.

The J gene is TRBJ1-6, the V gene TRBV6-4; D might be TRBD1 (5 bases). V was pared by 4 bases and J by 0 bases, with 16 bases between. The CDR3 is 18 residues long. Germline CDR1 MRHNA, CDR2 SNTAGT. The DNA for the CDR3 is TGTGCCAGCAGTGCCAGACGGACACCGAGCTCCTATAATTCACCCCTCCACTTT. Residues: CASSARRTPSSYNSPLHF.

The chain has TRBV12-2 and TRBJ2-3; whether TRBD1, the table's D call, matches the DNA was not checked. TRBV12-2 is deemed a pseudogene. CDR3 length: 15 residues. CDR3 nucleotides: TGTGCAAGTCGCTTAGGACAGGGTAGCACAGATACGCAGTATTTT. Protein sequence: CASRLGQGSTDTQYF.

The chain is built from TRBV30 and TRBJ2-1; D may be TRBD1 (5 bases). Trimming stripped 2 bases from V and 6 bases from J, with 11 bases between. Germline assignment: CDR1 GTSNPN and CDR2 SVGIG (reference sequence). The CDR3 sequence is 13 residues long. The CDR3 DNA sequence: TGTGCCTGGAGTTGGGGTCAGGGCAATGAGCAGTTCTTC. Amino acid sequence: CAWSWGQGNEQFF.

A single count supports this clone. The chain combines TRBV28 with TRBJ2-2, with a weak D call TRBD1 (6 bases). Trimming removed 6 bases at V and 3 bases at J, with 11 bases between. The V gene's germline CDR1 is MDHEN and CDR2 SYDVKM. CDR3 length: 14 amino acids. The CDR3 bases are TGTGCCAGCAGGCCGGGACAAGACACCGGGGAGCTGTTTTTT. Protein: CASRPGQDTGELFF.

The chain uses TRBV2 and TRBJ2-5, with 8 nucleotides matching TRBD1. CDR3 length: 15 amino acids. J lost 4 bases, V lost 2 bases, and 6 bases had no gene match. Germline lookup yields CDR1 SNHLY and CDR2 FYNNEI. The CDR3 here is CASSEIRGRGETQYF. CDR3 coding DNA: TGTGCCAGCAGTGAAATCAGGGGGCGGGGAGAGACCCAGTACTTC.

This chain's CDR3 is CASSLWGREDTQYF. The CDR3 DNA follows: TGCGCCAGCAGCTTATGGGGGCGCGAAGATACGCAGTATTTT. The chain joins TRBV5-1 to TRBJ2-3, with D tentatively TRBD1 (6 bases). The CDR3 runs to 14 residues. Trimming cost V 2 bases and J 5 bases, with 12 bases left between them. The germline V gene encodes CDR1 SGHRS and CDR2 YFSETQ.

This clone was detected a few times. The V call is TRBV2, the J call TRBJ1-5; D might be TRBD1 (5 bases). V dropped 6 bases and J dropped 2 bases, with 11 bases sitting between them. The CDR3 contains 14 residues. Germline-derived CDR1 and CDR2 are SNHLY and FYNNEI. The chain's CDR3 is CASSGGVGNQPQHF. Here the CDR3 DNA reads TGTGCCAGCAGCGGGGGTGTAGGCAATCAGCCCCAGCATTTT.

V gene TRBV2 combines with J gene TRBJ2-7; maybe TRBD1 (6 bases). This CDR3 region has 14 residues. The ends were cut back, 4 bases at V and 3 bases at J, with 13 bases in the middle. Germline-derived CDR1 and CDR2 are SNHLY and FYNNEI. Written as DNA, the CDR3 is TGTGCCAGCAGTGCGTGGACAGAGCTCTACGAGCAGTACTTC. Amino acids: CASSAWTELYEQYF.

V usage is TRBV7-9 and J usage is TRBJ2-7, with unresolved D. CDR1 and CDR2 from the germline V gene are SEHNR and FQNEAQ (reference sequence). V was trimmed by 6 bases and J by 4 bases, leaving 16 bases between them. This CDR3 comprises 14 residues. DNA for the CDR3: TGTGCCAGCAGTTCCTCCGGGTCCCCGTACGAGCAGTACTTC. This gives the protein CASSSSGSPYEQYF.

With regard to this clone: The junction shows a germline mismatch at one end, possibly a read error. The chain uses TRBV5-4 and TRBJ2-3; D may match TRBD1 or TRBD2 (5 bases each). The CDR3 length is 15 residues. Germline CDR1 reads SGHNT; CDR2 reads YYREEE (reference sequence). CDR3 sequence: CASSQELGGTDTQYF. The CDR3 nucleotides read TGCGCCAGCAGCCAAGAACTGGGGGGCACAGATACGCAGTATTTT.

The chain combines TRBV19 with TRBJ2-3, with 7 bases aligning to TRBD2. Germline CDR1 reads LNHDA; CDR2 reads SQIVND (reference sequence). The CDR3 contains 14 residues. V was clipped by 3 bases and J by 6 bases; unmatched bases: 6. The CDR3 protein is CASSIGGSGDTQYF. CDR3 coding DNA: TGTGCCAGTAGTATTGGCGGGAGTGGGGATACGCAGTATTTT.

The V gene is TRBV28, the J gene TRBJ2-7; 7 bases are a match to TRBD2. The trim removed 5 bases at V and 3 bases at J, leaving 4 bases unmatched. Germline CDR1 MDHEN, CDR2 SYDVKM. CDR3 size: 13 residues. CDR3 in amino acids: CASSPREVYEQYF. CDR3 DNA: TGTGCCAGCAGTCCCCGGGAGGTCTACGAGCAGTACTTC.

Concerning this clone: At one end the junction does not follow the germline gene, possibly because of a read error. The V gene is TRBV5-3, the J gene TRBJ2-3; no reliable D call. TRBV5-3 has ORF status, its function being uncertain. The CDR3 sequence is 14 residues long. The CDR3 DNA reads as TGTGCCAGCAGCTCTATGGGGTGGACAGATACGCAGTATTTT. Translated, it gives CASSSMGWTDTQYF.

The chain recombines TRBV29-1 with TRBJ1-2; D is uncertain. Germline V gene sequence: CDR1 SQVTM, CDR2 ANQGSEA. V was clipped by 6 bases and J by 3 bases, with 17 bases between them. CDR3 length: 14 amino acids. Here the CDR3 DNA reads TGCAGCGTCGACCCCAAGACACAGTACTATGGCTACACCTTC. Amino acids: CSVDPKTQYYGYTF.

The V and J genes are TRBV7-9 and TRBJ2-1; 10 bases align to TRBD2. Trimming took 7 bases from V and 4 from J; bases not matched to a gene: 19. Looked up from germline, CDR1 is SEHNR and CDR2 is FQNEAQ (reference sequence). The CDR3 length is 19 residues. As DNA, the CDR3 is TGTGCCAGCATCCATGACAGGGTACGCCCTAGCGGGAGATACAATGAGCAGTTCTTC. Translated: CASIHDRVRPSGRYNEQFF.

The sample holds one count of this clone. This rearrangement joins TRBV11-2 to TRBJ1-2; D is uncertain. The CDR3 is 12 amino acids. Trimming pared 6 bases from V and 6 bases from J, leaving 11 bases between. Germline CDR1 is SGHAT and CDR2 is FQNNGV. Here the CDR3 DNA reads TGTGCCAGCAGTTCTATATCGGATGGCTACACCTTC. As protein: CASSSISDGYTF.

The gene calls are TRBV19 and TRBJ2-5, with 8 bases fitting TRBD1. This CDR3 has 17 residues. V trimming: 5 bases; J trimming: 1 base; junction bases outside the gene matches: 12. Germline CDR1 is LNHDA and CDR2 is SQIVND (reference sequence). Here the CDR3 DNA reads TGTGCCAGTAGTGCCCTTCGACAGGGGATCCTCCAAGAGACCCAGTACTTC. Amino acids: CASSALRQGILQETQYF.

The CDR3 bases are TGTGCCAGCAGCTTCTACGGAAACAGGGGGATCACTGAAGCTTTCTTT. This encodes CASSFYGNRGITEAFF. This chain connects TRBV7-9 to TRBJ1-1; 8 bases are a match to TRBD1. Germline trimming cut 3 bases from V and 4 bases from J; bases unmatched to any gene: 10. Germline values: CDR1 SEHNR, CDR2 FQNEAQ (reference sequence). The CDR3 runs 16 residues.

The gene calls are TRBV28 and TRBJ1-4; D remains ambiguous. This CDR3 has 14 residues. The germline V gene encodes CDR1 MDHEN and CDR2 SYDVKM. Trimming pared 4 bases from V and 4 bases from J, leaving 10 bases between. This CDR3 is CASSSGGSNEKLFF. The CDR3 region has the DNA TGTGCCAGCAGTTCAGGAGGGAGTAATGAAAAACTGTTTTTT.

This rearrangement joins TRBV7-9 to TRBJ2-5; D is unclear. CDR3 length: 14 amino acids. Germline V CDR1 and CDR2: SEHNR, FQNEAQ (reference sequence). V lost 1 base and J 5 bases, leaving 11 bases between the germline ends. The CDR3 region is CASSLGSLGETQYF. CDR3 nucleotide sequence: TGTGCCAGCAGCTTAGGATCTTTGGGGGAGACCCAGTACTTC.

The chain couples TRBV7-2 to TRBJ2-7, with TRBD2 identical over 12 bases. Germline lookup yields CDR1 SGHTA and CDR2 FQGNSA. Germline trimming cut 4 bases from V and 5 bases from J; bases unmatched to any gene: 9. CDR3 length: 16 amino acids. The CDR3 reads CASSSLGTSGRNEQYF. The CDR3, as DNA: TGTGCCAGCAGCTCTCTGGGGACTAGCGGGCGGAACGAGCAGTACTTC. Full variable domain (rest looked up from reference TRBV7-2 and TRBJ2-7): GAGVSQSPSNKVTEKGKDVELRCDPISGHTALYWYRQSLGQGLEFLIYFQGNSAPDKSGLPSDRFSAERTGGSVSTLTIQRTQQEDSAVYLCASSSLGTSGRNEQYFGPGTRLTVT.

The chain has TRBV10-3 and TRBJ1-5; tentatively, D is TRBD1 (5 bases). The germline CDR1 and CDR2 sequences are ENHRY and SYGVKD. Trimming removed 4 bases at V and 11 bases at J, with 18 bases between. The CDR3 contains 14 residues. In nucleotides, the CDR3 is TGTGCCATCAGTGTATCGGGGGGGGTGGAGGCCCAGCATTTT. Amino acids: CAISVSGGVEAQHF.

This chain links TRBV5-4 with TRBJ1-1; D ambiguous. The germline CDR1 and CDR2 sequences are SGHNT and YYREEE (reference sequence). The CDR3 is 14 amino acids. V was trimmed by 2 bases and J by 7 bases, leaving 15 bases between them. The CDR3: CASSFFQLSGEAFF. In nucleotides, the CDR3 is TGTGCCAGCAGCTTTTTTCAGCTGAGTGGTGAAGCTTTCTTT.

The rearrangement links TRBV6-4 to TRBJ1-2; no firm D call. V lost 0 bases, J lost 4 bases, and 15 bases lay in between. Germline V lookup: CDR1 MRHNA, CDR2 SNTAGT. The CDR3 extends over 16 amino acids. The CDR3 loop is CASSDSIRVYFYGYTF. In DNA form, the CDR3 reads TGTGCCAGCAGTGACTCAATTAGGGTATATTTCTATGGCTACACCTTC.

V is TRBV30 and J is TRBJ1-1; D remains unclear. CDR3 length: 11 amino acids. V lost 2 bases to trimming and J lost 6 bases, with 7 bases between them. CDR1 and CDR2 from the germline V gene are GTSNPN and SVGIG (reference sequence). CDR3 amino acids: CAWSWGAEAFF. CDR3 sequence (DNA): TGTGCCTGGAGTTGGGGAGCTGAAGCTTTCTTT.

The rearrangement uses TRBV18 and TRBJ1-2; 7 bases match TRBD1. The V gene's germline CDR1 is KGHSH and CDR2 LQKENI. This CDR3 is 16 amino acids long. J lost 0 bases, V lost 5 bases, and 9 bases had no gene match. The CDR3 sequence is CASSKGAGASNYGYTF. The CDR3 DNA is TGTGCCAGCTCAAAGGGGGCGGGAGCCTCTAACTATGGCTACACCTTC.

The rearrangement links TRBV4-1 to TRBJ2-3; TRBD2 matches 13 bases. This CDR3 contains 18 residues. V shed 3 bases and J 0 bases; nucleotides not matched to a gene: 6. Germline CDR1 reads MGHRA; CDR2 reads YSYEKL. CDR3 protein: CASSQDGLAGDSTDTQYF. Here the CDR3 DNA reads TGCGCCAGCAGCCAGGATGGACTAGCGGGGGATAGCACAGATACGCAGTATTTT.

The chain is built from TRBV9 and TRBJ2-7; D not certain. CDR1 SGDLS and CDR2 YYNGEE come from the germline V gene. Trimming stripped 0 bases from V and 4 bases from J, with 11 bases between. This CDR3 is 14 amino acids long. The DNA for the CDR3 is TGTGCCAGCAGCGTAGGCCCAGCAAAATACGAGCAGTACTTC. Translated: CASSVGPAKYEQYF.

This rearrangement joins TRBV9 to TRBJ2-1; D is perhaps TRBD2 (5 bases). Germline assignment: CDR1 SGDLS and CDR2 YYNGEE. V gave up 1 base and J gave up 5 bases, with 7 bases separating them. The CDR3 loop spans 13 amino acids. CDR3 residues: CASSVYGDNEQFF. CDR3 sequence (DNA): TGTGCCAGCAGCGTATACGGGGACAATGAGCAGTTCTTC.